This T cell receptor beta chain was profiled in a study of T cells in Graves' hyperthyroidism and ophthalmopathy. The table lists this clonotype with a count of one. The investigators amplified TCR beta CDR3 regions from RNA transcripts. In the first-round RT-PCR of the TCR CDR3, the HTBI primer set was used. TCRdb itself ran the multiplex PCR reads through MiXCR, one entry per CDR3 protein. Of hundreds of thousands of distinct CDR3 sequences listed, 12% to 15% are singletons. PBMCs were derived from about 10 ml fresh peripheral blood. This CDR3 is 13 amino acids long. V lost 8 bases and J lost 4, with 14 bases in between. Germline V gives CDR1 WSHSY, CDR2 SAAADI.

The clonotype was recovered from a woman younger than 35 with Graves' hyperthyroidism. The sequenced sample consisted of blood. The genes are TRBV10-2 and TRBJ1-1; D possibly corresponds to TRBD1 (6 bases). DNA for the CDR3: TGCGCCAGCCACTTAATAGGGGGCACTGAAGCTTTCTTT. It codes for CASHLIGGTEAFF.